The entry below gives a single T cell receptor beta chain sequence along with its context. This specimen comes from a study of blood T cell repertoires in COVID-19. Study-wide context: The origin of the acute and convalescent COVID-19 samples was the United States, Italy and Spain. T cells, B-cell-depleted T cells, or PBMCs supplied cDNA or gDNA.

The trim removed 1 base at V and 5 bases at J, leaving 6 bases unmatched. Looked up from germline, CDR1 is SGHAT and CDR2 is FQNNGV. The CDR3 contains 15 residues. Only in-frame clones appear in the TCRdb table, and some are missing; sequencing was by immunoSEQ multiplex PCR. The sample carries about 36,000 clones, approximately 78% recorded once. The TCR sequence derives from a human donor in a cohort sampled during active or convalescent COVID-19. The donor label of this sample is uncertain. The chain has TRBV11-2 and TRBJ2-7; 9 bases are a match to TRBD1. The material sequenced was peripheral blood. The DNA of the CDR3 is TGTGCCAGCAGCTTAGTCGGGACAGGGCCTAACGAGCAGTACTTC. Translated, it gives CASSLVGTGPNEQYF.